This T cell receptor (beta chain) emerged from a study of cytotoxic CD8 clonotypes in ibrutinib-treated CLL. Notes on the study in general: Pretreatment clonality was elevated relative to age-matched healthy donors and paralleled circulating CD8+ T-cell counts.

In regard to this clone: Its target is unknown.

Measured with immunoSEQ multiplex PCR; TCRdb has only the in-frame clones, and not every one. The sample lists 160,000 or so clones, around 80% seen once, with roughly 4.5% in the top ten. V lost 1 base and J lost 5, with 6 bases in between. The germline CDR1 and CDR2 sequences are SQVTM and ANQGSEA. The CDR3 has 11 residues. The chain has TRBV29-1 and TRBJ2-7; D gene unclear. The source material was PBMCs, sampled after 24 months of ibrutinib treatment. The clonotype comes from a human donor with chronic lymphocytic leukemia. The chain's CDR3 is CSVEVGNEQYF. CDR3 bases: TGCAGCGTTGAAGTGGGCAACGAGCAGTACTTC.